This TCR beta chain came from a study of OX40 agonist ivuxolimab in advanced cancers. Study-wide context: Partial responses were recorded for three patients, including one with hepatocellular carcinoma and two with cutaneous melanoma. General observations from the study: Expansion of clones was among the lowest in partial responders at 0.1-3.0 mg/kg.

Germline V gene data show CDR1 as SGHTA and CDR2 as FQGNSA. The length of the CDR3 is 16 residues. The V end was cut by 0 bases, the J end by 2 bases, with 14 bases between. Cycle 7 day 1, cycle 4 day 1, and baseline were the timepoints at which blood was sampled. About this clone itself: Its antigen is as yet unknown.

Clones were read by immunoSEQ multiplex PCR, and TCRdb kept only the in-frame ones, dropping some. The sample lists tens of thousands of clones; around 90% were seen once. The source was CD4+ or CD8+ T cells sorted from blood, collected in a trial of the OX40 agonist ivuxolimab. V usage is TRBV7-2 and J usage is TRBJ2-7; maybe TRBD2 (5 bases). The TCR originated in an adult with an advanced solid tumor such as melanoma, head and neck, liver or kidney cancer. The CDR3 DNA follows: TGTGCCAGCAGCTTAGCCCGCGGGTACTCAACCTACGAGCAGTACTTC. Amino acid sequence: CASSLARGYSTYEQYF.